This T cell receptor beta chain was recorded in a study of T cell responses to AZD1222 COVID-19 vaccine. Profiled with immunoSEQ multiplex PCR; TCRdb holds only in-frame clones, not every one. The sample yields 130,000 to 150,000 clones, approximately 78% seen once. Comments on this clone: The antigen remains unidentified.

Findings and limits, study-wide: Seropositive status at baseline applied to only a handful of AZD1222 recipients. Spike was spanned by vaccine-associated CD4 TCRs, with dominance at 160-218 and 743-854. With two AZD1222 doses given, Spike-specific TCR breadth and depth both rose.

Unmatched junction bases numbered 12, after V lost 6 bases and J lost 1 base. This CDR3 region has 17 residues. Germline lookup yields CDR1 MNHEY and CDR2 SVGEGT. The J gene is TRBJ1-2, the V gene TRBV6-2 or TRBV6-3, with 9 bases that match TRBD1. The specimen comprised peripheral blood, sampled on day 0 of MenACWY control vaccination. This TCR derives from an adult in good health. The chain's CDR3 is CASSLGQGLRFNYGYTF. Written as DNA, the CDR3 is TGTGCCAGCAGCCTCGGACAGGGGCTTCGGTTTAACTATGGCTACACCTTC.